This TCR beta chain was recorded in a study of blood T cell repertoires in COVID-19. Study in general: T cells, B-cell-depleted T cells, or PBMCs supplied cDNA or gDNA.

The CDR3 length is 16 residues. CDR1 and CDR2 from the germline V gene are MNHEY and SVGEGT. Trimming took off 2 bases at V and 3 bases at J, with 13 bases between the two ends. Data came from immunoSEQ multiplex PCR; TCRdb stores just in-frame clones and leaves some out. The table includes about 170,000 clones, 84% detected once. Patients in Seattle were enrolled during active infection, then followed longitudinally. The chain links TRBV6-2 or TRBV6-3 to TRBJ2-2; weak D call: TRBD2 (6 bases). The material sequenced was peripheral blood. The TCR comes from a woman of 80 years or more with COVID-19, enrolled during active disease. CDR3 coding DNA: TGTGCCAGCAGTTACCCTGCTGGAGGGTACACCGGGGAGCTGTTTTTT. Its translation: CASSYPAGGYTGELFF.